These T cell receptor beta chains were read from a single sample in a study of response to subunit inactivated influenza vaccine. TCRdb analysed the RT-PCR reads with MiXCR anew, one entry per CDR3 protein. The sample lists approximately 310,000 distinct CDR3 sequences; 20% to 25% were seen once. Here the sequenced sample was PBMCs from blood, taken less than 22 months after vaccination. These receptors came from a man between 45 and 75 years old who received an inactivated influenza vaccine. The CDR3 runs from the conserved cysteine through the conserved F or W. Each record gives: D gene, J gene, clone size, V gene, CDR3 protein, CDR3 DNA. D genes are given only for firm matches. Clone sizes are given selectively: once, few, many, or a class where the clone is expanded.

TRBD2	TRBJ2-1	few	TRBV20-1	CSARTSGSGRSYNEQFF	TGCAGTGCCCGGACTAGCGGGAGTGGTCGCTCCTACAATGAGCAGTTCTTC
TRBD2	TRBJ2-5	few	TRBV7-2	CASSQTSGSTKTQYF	TGTGCCAGCAGCCAGACTAGCGGGAGTACCAAGACCCAGTACTTC
TRBD2	TRBJ2-7	.	TRBV30	CAWRGTSGGPSYEQYF	TGTGCCTGGAGGGGGACTAGCGGGGGACCCTCCTACGAGCAGTACTTC
TRBD2	TRBJ2-2	few	TRBV5-1	CASSPSGRVTGELFF	TGCGCCAGCAGCCCTAGCGGACGAGTTACCGGGGAGCTGTTTTTT
.	TRBJ2-7	.	TRBV12-3/TRBV12-4	CASSPTAGGAEYF	TGTGCCAGCAGCCCTACGGCTGGGGGAGCCGAGTACTTC
TRBD1	TRBJ2-5	.	TRBV5-4	CASSQGTARETQYF	TGTGCCAGCAGCCAGGGGACAGCCCGAGAGACCCAGTACTTC
TRBD1	TRBJ1-6	.	TRBV20-1	CSARVPWTGNNSPLHF	TGCAGTGCTAGAGTCCCCTGGACAGGGAATAATTCACCCCTCCACTTT
.	TRBJ1-3	many	TRBV20-1	CSARDTGSGNTIYF	TGCAGTGCTAGAGATACAGGTTCTGGAAACACCATATATTTT
TRBD1	TRBJ1-4	.	TRBV4-2	CASSQDIGGRRGLPSEKLFF	TGTGCCAGCAGCCAGGACATCGGGGGGCGCAGGGGGCTCCCTAGTGAAAAACTGTTTTTT
TRBD2	TRBJ2-1	once	TRBV7-2	CASSLVAGGLSSYNEQFF	TGTGCCAGCAGCTTAGTCGCGGGGGGCTTAAGCTCCTACAATGAGCAGTTCTTC
.	TRBJ2-7	few	TRBV10-3	CAISGTGNSYEQYF	TGTGCCATCTCAGGAACAGGGAATTCCTACGAGCAGTACTTC
TRBD1	TRBJ2-5	.	TRBV20-1	CSARGSGTGTQETQYF	TGCAGTGCTAGAGGGTCCGGGACAGGGACCCAAGAGACCCAGTACTTC
.	TRBJ2-5	.	TRBV9	CASSVLSGPETQYF	TGTGCCAGCAGCGTTTTGTCGGGGCCAGAGACCCAGTACTTC
.	TRBJ2-7	few	TRBV12-3/TRBV12-4	CASSPGTFEQYF	TGTGCCAGCAGTCCCGGGACATTTGAGCAGTACTTC
TRBD1	TRBJ1-5	.	TRBV7-2	CASSFGQGKWHF	TGTGCCAGCAGCTTCGGACAGGGGAAATGGCATTTT
.	TRBJ2-7	.	TRBV5-5	CASSLTSYGTYEQYF	TGTGCCAGCAGCCTCACTAGCTATGGTACCTACGAGCAGTACTTC
.	TRBJ2-7	.	TRBV5-5	CASSLVGSLTYEQYF	TGTGCCAGCAGCTTGGTAGGCAGCCTTACCTACGAGCAGTACTTC
TRBD2	TRBJ2-1	many	TRBV20-1	CSARQASSGRAHEQFF	TGCAGTGCTAGGCAGGCTTCAAGCGGGAGGGCCCATGAGCAGTTCTTC
TRBD1	TRBJ1-1	.	TRBV20-1	CSASTGVNTEAFF	TGCAGTGCTTCAACAGGGGTTAACACTGAAGCTTTCTTT
.	TRBJ1-1	few	TRBV3-1	CASSQDGGAEAFF	TGTGCCAGCAGCCAAGATGGCGGAGCTGAAGCTTTCTTT